Here is one TCR beta chain with its context. Its antigen is unidentified. One base away lies a much larger clone, so this may be a sequencing read error. Constant-region priming of roughly 500 ng total RNA yielded TCR beta cDNA. Three nested multiplex PCR rounds, a slightly modified ARM-PCR, produced the libraries for TCR beta. Both of the initial two PCR rounds ran for around 10 cycles and employed TRBV1-TRBV30 forward primers alongside a C-beta reverse primer. One entry per CDR3 protein, called by TCRdb with MiXCR from the multiplex PCR reads. This sample has around 71,000 distinct CDR3 sequences, with about 64% found just once. The sample belongs to a study of tumor-infiltrating lymphocytes in primary liver carcinoma. Study observations and caveats: Tumor top-250-clone fractions significantly exceeded those of blood (p = 0.039).

Co-extraction of RNA and DNA was performed on about 19-30 mg of unsorted bulk tissue. With 5 bases clipped from V and 4 bases from J, the junction kept 15 bases outside the gene matches. Germline V gene lookup returns CDR1 SGHVS and CDR2 FQNEAQ. This CDR3 spans 20 amino acids. Sample: liver tumor tissue from sampling region 4. Specified subset: tumor region T4, right-lateral pole. The V gene is TRBV7-8, the J gene TRBJ2-3, with TRBD2 identical over 16 bases. The TCR sequence derives from a woman aged 60 to 75 with primary liver carcinoma and hepatitis B virus infection. In DNA form, the CDR3 reads TGTGCCAGCAGCACCAGAAGATTACCGGGACTAGCGGGAGGGGCAGATACGCAGTATTTT. Amino acid sequence: CASSTRRLPGLAGGADTQYF.